These 24 T cell receptor beta chains were all obtained from the same sample, sequenced in a study of CXCR3-negative and CXCR3-positive naive CD8 T cells. It was by 5' RACE with UMI labels that the TRB cDNA libraries were prepared. Reprocessing the 5' RACE reads, TCRdb reports a single entry for every CDR3 protein and omits DNA. This sample lists over 150,000 distinct CDR3 sequences; its ten largest clones have 0.45% to 0.6%. Findings and caveats of the study: The study found more hydrophobic TRB CDR3s in CXCR3-positive naive cells than in CXCR3-negative naive cells.

No cognate antigen is known for these TCRs. Sequenced: naive CXCR3+ CD8+ T cells from blood. The subset here: CD45RO-CCR7+CD27+CD95- naive CD8+ T cells expressing CXCR3 (TNR3+). These receptor sequences come from a human donor in good health. Some clones in this sample may be carry-over from other donors' samples.

The chain links TRBV29-1 to TRBJ1-2. The CDR3 runs 13 residues. Germline V lookup: CDR1 SQVTM, CDR2 ANQGSEA. The CDR3 protein is CSVENRPYYGYTF.

V usage is TRBV29-1 and J usage is TRBJ2-3. This CDR3 comprises 13 residues. From germline, CDR1 is SQVTM and CDR2 ANQGSEA. The CDR3 sequence is CSVEASRTDTQYF.

This chain links TRBV29-1 with TRBJ2-2. The CDR3 loop spans 12 amino acids. The germline V gene has CDR1 SQVTM and CDR2 ANQGSEA. CDR3 loop: CSVEEITGELFF.

V usage is TRBV11-2 and J usage is TRBJ2-1; TCRdb names TRBD1, which stays unverified in the absence of DNA. The CDR3 is 18 residues long. Germline V lookup: CDR1 SGHAT, CDR2 FQNNGV. The CDR3 loop reads CASSFGGSWGGGDNEQFF.

The chain employs TRBV12-3 or TRBV12-4 and TRBJ2-7; TCRdb reports TRBD1, a call that lacks DNA to check it against. The CDR3 has 13 amino acids. This CDR3 is CASSFPGTYEQYF.

The chain links TRBV20-1 to TRBJ1-5; TCRdb indicates TRBD1, and absent DNA this call remains unverified. This CDR3 region has 15 residues. The germline V gene has CDR1 DFQATT and CDR2 SNEGSKA (reference sequence). The CDR3 reads CSAILSGQINQPQHF.

The chain joins TRBV10-3 to TRBJ2-7; TCRdb picks TRBD1, but there is no DNA to check that call. The CDR3 totals 16 residues. Germline V gene lookup returns CDR1 ENHRY and CDR2 SYGVKD. This chain's CDR3 is CAISDHGGRGVYEQYF.

V is TRBV21-1 and J is TRBJ2-5; TCRdb outputs TRBD2, but without DNA this stays unchecked. TRBV21-1 is a known pseudogene. The CDR3 is 18 amino acids. Here the CDR3 reads CASSNSGLAGRLEETQYF.

The chain recombines TRBV14 with TRBJ2-1; absent DNA, TCRdb's TRBD2 call cannot be checked. Germline-derived CDR1 and CDR2 are SGHDN and FVKESK. The CDR3 extends over 15 amino acids. The CDR3 reads CASSSRSGPYNEQFF. Full variable domain (missing parts from reference TRBV14 and TRBJ2-1): EAGVTQFPSHSVIEKGQTVTLRCDPISGHDNLYWYRRVMGKEIKFLLHFVKESKQDESGMPNNRFLAERTGGTYSTLKVQPAELEDSGVYFCASSSRSGPYNEQFFGPGTRLTVL.

V and J are TRBV30 and TRBJ2-6; TCRdb reports TRBD1, a call that lacks DNA to check it against. The CDR3 runs to 14 residues. CDR1 is GTSNPN and CDR2 is SVGIG in the germline V gene (reference sequence). The CDR3 loop is CAWTQGVGANVLTF.

The chain couples TRBV20-1 to TRBJ2-2; TCRdb's D gene call, TRBD2, goes unchecked for lack of DNA. Germline loops: CDR1 DFQATT, CDR2 SNEGSKA (reference sequence). The CDR3 length is 20 residues. The CDR3 here is CSARDFIAVAGGSPTGELFF.

The J gene is TRBJ1-2, the V gene TRBV6-1; TCRdb's D call, TRBD1, is unchecked because there is no DNA. The germline gives CDR1 MNHNS, CDR2 SASEGT. The CDR3 sequence is 13 residues long. CDR3 residues: CASKGLGFYGYTF.

The chain has TRBV28 and TRBJ1-1; TCRdb designates TRBD1, a call that cannot be tested without DNA. Germline assignment: CDR1 MDHEN and CDR2 SYDVKM. CDR3 length equals 14 residues. CDR3 amino acids: CASRPYHDSSEAFF.

CDR3 amino acids: CASSVGGSTGNTYNEQFF. The chain is built from TRBV9 and TRBJ2-1; the TCRdb call, TRBD1, lacks DNA for checking. CDR1 and CDR2 from the germline V gene are SGDLS and YYNGEE. This CDR3 has 18 amino acids.

This chain connects TRBV28 to TRBJ2-7; checking the TCRdb D call of TRBD2 is not possible without DNA. CDR3 size: 14 residues. Looked up from germline, CDR1 is MDHEN and CDR2 is SYDVKM. CDR3: CASSSLAGTYEQYF.

The chain has TRBV11-2 and TRBJ1-1. The CDR3 is 14 residues long. Germline V gives CDR1 SGHAT, CDR2 FQNNGV. The CDR3 loop reads CASSLNPRVAEAFF.

The chain uses TRBV28 and TRBJ2-4; as DNA is missing, the TRBD2 call by TCRdb cannot be tested. CDR1 MDHEN and CDR2 SYDVKM come from the germline V gene. The CDR3 runs to 13 residues. The CDR3 loop is CASSGGLENIQYF.

The rearrangement links TRBV4-1 to TRBJ2-7. Germline loops: CDR1 MGHRA, CDR2 YSYEKL. This CDR3 spans 15 amino acids. The CDR3 sequence: CASSQDLGRFYEQYF.

The CDR3 region is CSAKGLAGGRSYEQYF. The chain links TRBV20-1 to TRBJ2-7; no DNA is available, so the TRBD2 call from TCRdb remains unchecked. The germline CDR1 and CDR2 sequences are DFQATT and SNEGSKA (reference sequence). The CDR3 totals 16 residues.

The genes are TRBV7-6 and TRBJ1-2; TCRdb selects TRBD1, and the lack of DNA leaves this call unchecked. CDR1 SGHVS and CDR2 FNYEAQ come from the germline V gene. This CDR3 spans 15 amino acids. The CDR3 here is CASSLAPGQAGGYTF.

The V and J genes are TRBV5-8 and TRBJ2-3; TCRdb picks TRBD1, but there is no DNA to check that call. The V gene's germline CDR1 is SGHTS and CDR2 YDEGEE. The CDR3 extends over 17 amino acids. CDR3 in amino acids: CASAPGTGGSDTDTQYF.

V and J are TRBV7-9 and TRBJ1-6. Germline V gene lookup returns CDR1 SEHNR and CDR2 FQNEAQ (reference sequence). CDR3 length: 13 amino acids. This chain's CDR3 is CASSDGSEEPLHF.

This rearrangement joins TRBV4-3 to TRBJ1-6. The CDR3 extends over 15 amino acids. CDR1 and CDR2 (germline): LGHNA, YSLEER. The CDR3 sequence is CASSQDQSWDSPLHF.

This rearrangement joins TRBV15 to TRBJ1-6; TCRdb picks TRBD1, but there is no DNA to check that call. The CDR3 length is 17 residues. Germline CDR1 reads LNHNV; CDR2 reads YYDKDF (reference sequence). The CDR3 protein is CATSTFPVAEVGSPLHF.